Included here is one T cell receptor beta chain sequence, with context. This record belongs to a study of OX40 agonist ivuxolimab in advanced cancers. Study context: Ivuxolimab, an antibody that agonizes OX40 (CD134), was administered to the patients. Two patients with cutaneous melanoma and one with hepatocellular carcinoma, three in total, showed partial responses.

TCRdb's table, derived via immunoSEQ multiplex PCR, lists solely in-frame clones and lacks some. The data hold approximately 84,000 clones, with about 93% observed a single time. The CDR3 sequence is 16 residues long. Unmatched junction bases numbered 5, after V lost 3 bases and J lost 1 base. Germline V lookup: CDR1 LNHNV, CDR2 YYDKDF (reference sequence). This TCR was sampled from an adult with an advanced solid tumor such as melanoma, head and neck, liver or kidney cancer. Sequenced material: CD4+ or CD8+ T cells sorted from blood, taken in a trial of the OX40 agonist ivuxolimab. The chain combines TRBV15 with TRBJ1-4; TRBD1 matches 7 bases. CDR3 loop: CATSRGSGGTNEKLFF. CDR3 nucleotides: TGTGCCACCAGCAGGGGGTCAGGGGGAACTAATGAAAAACTGTTTTTT. Based on the CDR3 plus reference TRBV15 and TRBJ1-4, the full variable domain is DAMVIQNPRYQVTQFGKPVTLSCSQTLNHNVMYWYQQKSSQAPKLLFHYYDKDFNNEADTPDNFQSRRPNTSFCFLDIRSPGLGDTAMYLCATSRGSGGTNEKLFFGSGTQLSVL.